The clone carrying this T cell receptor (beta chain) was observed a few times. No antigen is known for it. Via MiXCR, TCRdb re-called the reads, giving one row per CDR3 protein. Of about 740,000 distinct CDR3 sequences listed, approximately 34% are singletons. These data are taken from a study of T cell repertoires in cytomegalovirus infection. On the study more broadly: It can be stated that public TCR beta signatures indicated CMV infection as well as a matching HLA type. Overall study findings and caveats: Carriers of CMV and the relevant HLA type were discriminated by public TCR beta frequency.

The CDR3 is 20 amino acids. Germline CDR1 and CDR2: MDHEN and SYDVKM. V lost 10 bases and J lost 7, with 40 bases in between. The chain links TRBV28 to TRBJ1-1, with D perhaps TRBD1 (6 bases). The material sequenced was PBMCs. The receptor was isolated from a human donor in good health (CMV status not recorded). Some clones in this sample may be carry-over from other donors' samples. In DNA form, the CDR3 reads TGTGCCACCATCAACTCAGGGGCTGGCTTTGTGAGCCCGCGGGTCGATGAAGCTTTCTTT. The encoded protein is CATINSGAGFVSPRVDEAFF.